A selection of T cell receptor beta chains follows, all from one sample in a study of blood T cell repertoires in COVID-19. Method: immunoSEQ multiplex PCR; TCRdb's copy keeps in-frame clones and lacks some. The sample holds hundreds of thousands of clones, around nine tenths seen once. The sample taken for sequencing was peripheral blood. The receptors were gathered from a woman in her 70s with COVID-19, enrolled during active disease. The CDR3 runs from the conserved cysteine through the conserved F or W. A D gene is named only where the DNA matches it firmly. Not every row has a clone size; where given, it reads once, few, many or a size class.

clone size: .; D gene: .; J gene: TRBJ2-2; V gene: TRBV12-5; CDR3 protein: CASGSALTGELFF; CDR3 DNA: TGTGCTAGTGGATCCGCCCTAACCGGGGAGCTGTTTTTT
clone size: .; D gene: .; J gene: TRBJ2-3; V gene: TRBV28; CDR3 protein: CASHGARDTQYF; CDR3 DNA: TGTGCCAGCCATGGAGCAAGGGATACGCAGTATTTT
clone size: .; D gene: .; J gene: TRBJ1-2; V gene: TRBV5-6; CDR3 protein: CASSLPRSSNYGYTF; CDR3 DNA: TGTGCCAGCAGCCTCCCCAGGTCCTCTAACTATGGCTACACCTTC
clone size: .; D gene: TRBD2; J gene: TRBJ2-2; V gene: TRBV6-5; CDR3 protein: CASSPGLAGGGELFF; CDR3 DNA: TGTGCCAGCAGTCCCGGACTAGCGGGGGGTGGGGAGCTGTTTTTT
clone size: .; D gene: TRBD1; J gene: TRBJ1-1; V gene: TRBV9; CDR3 protein: CASSPRPGQGATEAFF; CDR3 DNA: TGTGCCAGCAGCCCCAGGCCCGGACAGGGGGCCACTGAAGCTTTCTTT
clone size: once; D gene: .; J gene: TRBJ2-2; V gene: TRBV2; CDR3 protein: CASRGLPTGELFF; CDR3 DNA: TGTGCCAGCAGGGGCCTCCCGACCGGGGAGCTGTTTTTT
clone size: .; D gene: TRBD2; J gene: TRBJ2-7; V gene: TRBV3-1/TRBV3-2; CDR3 protein: CASSQDASVAGGHEQYF; CDR3 DNA: TGTGCCAGCAGCCAAGATGCCTCCGTAGCGGGGGGGCACGAGCAGTACTTC
clone size: .; D gene: TRBD2; J gene: TRBJ2-5; V gene: TRBV29-1; CDR3 protein: CSGATSGGETQYF; CDR3 DNA: TGCAGCGGGGCGACTAGCGGGGGAGAGACCCAGTACTTC
clone size: .; D gene: TRBD1; J gene: TRBJ1-1; V gene: TRBV7-9; CDR3 protein: CASSQRDSLNTEAFF; CDR3 DNA: TGTGCCAGCAGCCAAAGGGACAGTTTAAACACTGAAGCTTTCTTT
clone size: .; D gene: .; J gene: TRBJ2-3; V gene: TRBV4-1; CDR3 protein: CASSQELGGQGDTQYF; CDR3 DNA: TGCGCCAGCAGCCAAGAGTTGGGGGGGCAGGGAGATACGCAGTATTTT
clone size: .; D gene: TRBD1; J gene: TRBJ1-2; V gene: TRBV7-9; CDR3 protein: CASSAPRQGSGYTF; CDR3 DNA: TGTGCCAGCAGCGCACCCCGACAGGGAAGTGGCTACACCTTC
clone size: .; D gene: TRBD1; J gene: TRBJ1-1; V gene: TRBV5-4; CDR3 protein: CASSMARGRETEAFF; CDR3 DNA: TGTGCCAGCAGTATGGCCAGGGGGCGTGAGACTGAAGCTTTCTTT
clone size: .; D gene: .; J gene: TRBJ1-5; V gene: TRBV7-2; CDR3 protein: CASGRGNQPQHF; CDR3 DNA: TGTGCCAGCGGGCGGGGCAATCAGCCCCAGCATTTT
clone size: .; D gene: TRBD1; J gene: TRBJ1-1; V gene: TRBV18; CDR3 protein: CASSPRDRGLLSTEAFF; CDR3 DNA: TGTGCCAGCTCACCGAGGGACAGGGGCCTACTAAGCACTGAAGCTTTCTTT
clone size: .; D gene: TRBD1; J gene: TRBJ1-1; V gene: TRBV11-2; CDR3 protein: CASSRDRGLDEAFF; CDR3 DNA: TGTGCCAGCAGTAGAGACAGGGGGCTCGATGAAGCTTTCTTT
clone size: .; D gene: .; J gene: TRBJ2-3; V gene: TRBV2; CDR3 protein: CASSDRVQTDTQYF; CDR3 DNA: TGTGCCAGCAGTGACAGGGTGCAAACAGATACGCAGTATTTT
clone size: .; D gene: TRBD1; J gene: TRBJ1-4; V gene: TRBV28; CDR3 protein: CASSLEGTANEKLFF; CDR3 DNA: TGTGCCAGCAGTTTAGAAGGGACAGCTAATGAAAAACTGTTTTTT
clone size: .; D gene: .; J gene: TRBJ2-3; V gene: TRBV27; CDR3 protein: CASRDNTDTQYF; CDR3 DNA: TGTGCCAGCAGGGACAACACAGATACGCAGTATTTT
clone size: .; D gene: .; J gene: TRBJ2-3; V gene: TRBV30; CDR3 protein: CAWSASTDTQYF; CDR3 DNA: TGTGCCTGGAGTGCATCCACAGATACGCAGTATTTT
clone size: once; D gene: .; J gene: TRBJ1-2; V gene: TRBV2; CDR3 protein: CASRGRVSYGYTF; CDR3 DNA: TGTGCCAGCAGGGGCAGGGTTAGCTATGGCTACACCTTC
clone size: .; D gene: TRBD1; J gene: TRBJ1-4; V gene: TRBV28; CDR3 protein: CASSRGTATNEKLFF; CDR3 DNA: TGTGCCAGCAGCCGGGGGACAGCAACTAATGAAAAACTGTTTTTT
clone size: .; D gene: .; J gene: TRBJ2-1; V gene: TRBV27; CDR3 protein: CASSSQVGLAEQFF; CDR3 DNA: TGTGCCAGCAGTTCGCAGGTGGGGCTAGCGGAGCAGTTCTTC
clone size: .; D gene: .; J gene: TRBJ1-1; V gene: TRBV2; CDR3 protein: CASSEVGGTEKAFF; CDR3 DNA: TGTGCCAGCAGTGAAGTAGGAGGGACGGAGAAAGCTTTCTTT
clone size: .; D gene: TRBD1; J gene: TRBJ2-2; V gene: TRBV6-5; CDR3 protein: CASSYGDRNTGELFF; CDR3 DNA: TGTGCCAGCAGTTACGGGGACAGAAACACCGGGGAGCTGTTTTTT
clone size: .; D gene: .; J gene: TRBJ2-1; V gene: TRBV6-5; CDR3 protein: CASSYGQWSSYNEQFF; CDR3 DNA: TGTGCCAGCAGTTACGGCCAGTGGAGCTCCTACAATGAGCAGTTCTTC
clone size: .; D gene: .; J gene: TRBJ1-1; V gene: TRBV18; CDR3 protein: CASSLRNTEAFF; CDR3 DNA: TGTGCCAGCTCACTTCGGAACACTGAAGCTTTCTTT
clone size: .; D gene: .; J gene: TRBJ2-2; V gene: TRBV5-1; CDR3 protein: CASSITGNTGELFF; CDR3 DNA: TGCGCCAGCAGCATCACAGGGAACACCGGGGAGCTGTTTTTT
clone size: .; D gene: .; J gene: TRBJ2-5; V gene: TRBV3-1/TRBV3-2; CDR3 protein: CASTRLGSSRSQETQYF; CDR3 DNA: TGTGCCAGCACCAGATTGGGTTCGTCTAGGTCTCAAGAGACCCAGTACTTC
clone size: .; D gene: .; J gene: TRBJ2-1; V gene: TRBV4-2; CDR3 protein: CASSPQGASYNEQFF; CDR3 DNA: TGTGCCAGCAGCCCCCAAGGGGCTTCGTACAATGAGCAGTTCTTC
clone size: .; D gene: .; J gene: TRBJ2-7; V gene: TRBV29-1; CDR3 protein: CSVRGQIDEQYF; CDR3 DNA: TGCAGCGTCCGCGGACAGATAGACGAGCAGTACTTC
clone size: .; D gene: TRBD1; J gene: TRBJ1-6; V gene: TRBV7-3; CDR3 protein: CASSPEGTGNSPLHF; CDR3 DNA: TGTGCCAGCAGCCCCGAGGGGACAGGGAATTCACCCCTCCACTTT
clone size: .; D gene: TRBD1; J gene: TRBJ1-5; V gene: TRBV6-2/TRBV6-3; CDR3 protein: CASSQARQGGRQPQHF; CDR3 DNA: TGTGCCAGCAGCCAAGCCCGACAGGGAGGCCGGCAGCCCCAGCATTTT
clone size: .; D gene: .; J gene: TRBJ1-1; V gene: TRBV18; CDR3 protein: CASSPGQLSNTEAFF; CDR3 DNA: TGTGCCAGCTCACCTGGACAGCTATCGAACACTGAAGCTTTCTTT
clone size: .; D gene: TRBD2; J gene: TRBJ2-1; V gene: TRBV27; CDR3 protein: CASSLAGGVSYNEQFF; CDR3 DNA: TGTGCCAGCAGTTTAGCGGGGGGGGTCTCCTACAATGAGCAGTTCTTC
clone size: few; D gene: TRBD1; J gene: TRBJ2-7; V gene: TRBV27; CDR3 protein: CASSLRTGLYEQYF; CDR3 DNA: TGTGCCAGCAGTTTGAGGACAGGGCTCTACGAGCAGTACTTC
clone size: few; D gene: .; J gene: TRBJ2-2; V gene: TRBV5-4; CDR3 protein: CASSLSVSSTRPGELFF; CDR3 DNA: TGTGCCAGCAGCTTGTCGGTTTCTAGTACCCGTCCCGGGGAGCTGTTTTTT
clone size: .; D gene: TRBD1; J gene: TRBJ1-2; V gene: TRBV19; CDR3 protein: CASSMSGTAFLGYTF; CDR3 DNA: TGTGCCAGTAGTATGTCCGGGACAGCTTTTTTGGGCTACACCTTC
clone size: once; D gene: .; J gene: TRBJ2-4; V gene: TRBV13; CDR3 protein: CASSLEGSPTIQYF; CDR3 DNA: TGTGCCAGCAGCTTGGAGGGAAGCCCAACCATTCAGTACTTC
clone size: .; D gene: .; J gene: TRBJ1-3; V gene: TRBV28; CDR3 protein: CASSREGGNTIYF; CDR3 DNA: TGTGCCAGTTCCAGAGAGGGCGGAAACACCATATATTTT
clone size: .; D gene: TRBD1; J gene: TRBJ2-7; V gene: TRBV5-1; CDR3 protein: CASSLTGVNEQYF; CDR3 DNA: TGCGCCAGCAGCTTGACAGGGGTCAACGAGCAGTACTTC
clone size: .; D gene: .; J gene: TRBJ1-1; V gene: TRBV19; CDR3 protein: CASIDRTEAFF; CDR3 DNA: TGTGCCAGTATCGATCGGACTGAAGCTTTCTTT
clone size: .; D gene: .; J gene: TRBJ2-7; V gene: TRBV7-6; CDR3 protein: CASSLGSPDTRVTYEQYF; CDR3 DNA: TGTGCCAGCAGCTTAGGGTCCCCGGACACACGTGTGACCTACGAGCAGTACTTC
clone size: once; D gene: .; J gene: TRBJ1-2; V gene: TRBV5-8; CDR3 protein: CASSYRANYGYTF; CDR3 DNA: TGTGCCAGCAGCTACCGAGCCAACTATGGCTACACCTTC
clone size: .; D gene: TRBD1; J gene: TRBJ1-2; V gene: TRBV2; CDR3 protein: CASSRGQVYGYTF; CDR3 DNA: TGTGCCAGCAGCCGGGGACAGGTCTATGGCTACACCTTC
clone size: .; D gene: .; J gene: TRBJ2-4; V gene: TRBV6-1; CDR3 protein: CASSEGIRDTKLAKNIQYF; CDR3 DNA: TGTGCCAGCAGTGAAGGGATTCGGGACACCAAACTAGCCAAAAACATTCAGTACTTC
clone size: few; D gene: .; J gene: TRBJ2-7; V gene: TRBV19; CDR3 protein: CASSIVRDPRGEQYF; CDR3 DNA: TGTGCCAGTAGTATAGTTCGGGATCCTCGGGGCGAGCAGTACTTC